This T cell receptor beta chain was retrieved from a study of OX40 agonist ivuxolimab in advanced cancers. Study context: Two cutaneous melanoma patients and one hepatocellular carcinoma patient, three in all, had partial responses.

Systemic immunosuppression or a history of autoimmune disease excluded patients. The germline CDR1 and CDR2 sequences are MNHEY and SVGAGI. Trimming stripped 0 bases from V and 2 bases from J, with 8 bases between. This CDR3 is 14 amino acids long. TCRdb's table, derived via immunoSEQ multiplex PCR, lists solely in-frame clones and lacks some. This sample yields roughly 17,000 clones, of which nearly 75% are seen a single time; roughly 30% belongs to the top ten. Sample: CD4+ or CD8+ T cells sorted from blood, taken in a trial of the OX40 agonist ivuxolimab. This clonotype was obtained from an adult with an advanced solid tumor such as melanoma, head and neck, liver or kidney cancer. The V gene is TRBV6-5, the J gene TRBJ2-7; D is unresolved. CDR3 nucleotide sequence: TGTGCCAGCAGTTACTCGGGCCAGACCTACGAGCAGTACTTC. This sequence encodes CASSYSGQTYEQYF.